These 26 T cell receptor beta chains share one sample of origin, sequenced in a study of preoperative IRX-2 immunotherapy in early breast cancer. Treatment noted: preoperative locoregional IRX-2 cytokine immunotherapy. TCRdb's table, derived via immunoSEQ multiplex PCR, lists solely in-frame clones and lacks some. This sample has under 30,000 clones, with approximately 90% found just once. The input for sequencing was tumor tissue, taken after IRX-2 immunotherapy. The receptors were gathered from a human donor with breast cancer.

The chain employs TRBV5-1 and TRBJ1-1; 7 bases map to TRBD1. The ends lost 4 bases at V and 0 bases at J; junction bases unmatched: 6. Germline assignment: CDR1 SGHRS and CDR2 YFSETQ. This CDR3 is built from 15 residues. CDR3 nucleotides: TGCGCCAGCAGCCAGGGGGTACTCATGAACACTGAAGCTTTCTTT. Encoded protein: CASSQGVLMNTEAFF.

The chain uses TRBV19 and TRBJ1-2; TRBD1 matches 10 bases. With 4 bases clipped from V and 8 bases from J, the junction kept 7 bases outside the gene matches. The CDR3 has 14 amino acids. CDR1 LNHDA and CDR2 SQIVND come from the germline V gene (reference sequence). The CDR3 nucleotides are TGTGCCAGTAGTACGACAGGGGGCGCGAAAGGCTACACCTTC. Amino acids: CASSTTGGAKGYTF.

V is TRBV6-5 and J is TRBJ2-7; TRBD2 agrees at 10 bases. Germline V gene sequence: CDR1 MNHEY, CDR2 SVGAGI. This CDR3 has 15 amino acids. V was clipped by 4 bases and J by 4 bases; unmatched bases: 7. As DNA, the CDR3 is TGTGCCAGCAGTTTTTTTAGCGGGGGGATATACGAGCAGTACGTC. Translation: CASSFFSGGIYEQYV.

This chain links TRBV9 with TRBJ2-4; D remains ambiguous. V lost 4 bases, J lost 2 bases, and 7 bases lay in between. In germline, CDR1 is SGDLS, CDR2 YYNGEE. The CDR3 sequence is 13 residues long. The CDR3 nucleotides are TGTGCCAGCAGCCCTGGTTCCAAAAACATTCAGTACTTC. Protein: CASSPGSKNIQYF.

This chain links TRBV6-1 with TRBJ1-2, with D perhaps TRBD1 (6 bases). Trimming removed 3 bases from V and 0 bases from J, with 11 bases in between. There are 15 residues in the CDR3. Germline CDR1 and CDR2: MNHNS and SASEGT. This CDR3 reads CASSEQGLTNYGYTF. CDR3 bases: TGTGCCAGCAGTGAGCAGGGGCTGACTAACTATGGCTACACCTTC.

The V call is TRBV11-2, the J call TRBJ2-2; the D gene could be TRBD1 or TRBD2 (5 bases each). Germline loops: CDR1 SGHAT, CDR2 FQNNGV. The CDR3 sequence is 16 residues long. The V end lost 3 bases, the J end lost 8 bases, and 19 bases lay between the germline ends. CDR3 bases: TGTGCCAGCAGCTTGGGACCGGCTTTGGTTGGGGGGGAGCTGTTTTTT. Amino acid sequence: CASSLGPALVGGELFF.

The chain recombines TRBV15 with TRBJ1-5; perhaps TRBD1 as D (5 bases). Germline assignment: CDR1 LNHNV and CDR2 YYDKDF (reference sequence). The CDR3 is 14 amino acids. V lost 0 bases and J lost 7, with 10 bases in between. In DNA form, the CDR3 reads TGTGCCACCAGCAGAGATCGGGGGTTCCAGCCCCAGCATTTT. It encodes CATSRDRGFQPQHF.

V and J are TRBV5-1 and TRBJ1-3; D unresolved. The length of the CDR3 is 16 residues. V gave up 0 bases and J gave up 0 bases, with 10 bases separating them. The V gene's germline CDR1 is SGHRS and CDR2 YFSETQ. CDR3 amino acids: CASSLGGRGSGNTIYF. Written as DNA, the CDR3 is TGCGCCAGCAGCTTGGGCGGACGGGGCTCTGGAAACACCATATATTTT.

The rearrangement uses TRBV28 and TRBJ2-5; TRBD2 aligns across 14 bases. In germline, CDR1 is MDHEN, CDR2 SYDVKM. J gave up 2 bases and V 6 bases, and 5 bases lay outside the gene matches. The CDR3 has 16 residues. CDR3 protein: CASRGLAGGKQETQYF. CDR3 in DNA: TGTGCCAGCAGAGGACTAGCGGGGGGAAAACAAGAGACCCAGTACTTC.

The J gene is TRBJ1-5, the V gene TRBV27; TRBD1 aligns across 7 bases. This CDR3 is built from 15 residues. In germline, CDR1 is MNHEY, CDR2 SMNVEV (reference sequence). V lost 0 bases and J lost 6; bases outside the gene matches: 5. The CDR3 region has the DNA TGTGCCAGCAGTTTATCGACAGGGCCCGGTCAGCCCCAGCATTTT. It translates to CASSLSTGPGQPQHF.

This clone was seen more than once but under ten times. The chain couples TRBV11-3 to TRBJ2-1; 7 nucleotides agree with TRBD1. The length of the CDR3 is 15 residues. J lost 6 bases, V lost 5 bases, and 10 bases had no gene match. In germline, CDR1 is SGHNT, CDR2 YENEEA. The CDR3 protein is CASSAHDRAGNEQFF. The CDR3 coding sequence is TGTGCCAGCAGCGCCCACGACAGGGCTGGCAATGAGCAGTTCTTC. The full variable domain, with the rest looked up from reference TRBV11-3 and TRBJ2-1, is EAGVVQSPRYKIIEKKQPVAFWCNPISGHNTLYWYLQNLGQGPELLIRYENEEAVDDSQLPKDRFSAERLKGVDSTLKIQPAELGDSAVYLCASSAHDRAGNEQFFGPGTRLTVL.

The chain links TRBV5-1 to TRBJ1-1, with 8 positions matching TRBD1. This CDR3 has 13 amino acids. The germline V gene encodes CDR1 SGHRS and CDR2 YFSETQ. The V gene end was trimmed by 2 bases and the J gene end by 7 bases; junction bases not matched to a gene: 4. The CDR3 DNA reads TGCGCCAGCAGCTTAGAGACAGGGGATGAAGCTTTCTTT. Amino acids: CASSLETGDEAFF. Supplemented by reference TRBV5-1 and TRBJ1-1, the full variable domain reads KAGVTQTPRYLIKTRGQQVTLSCSPISGHRSVSWYQQTPGQGLQFLFEYFSETQRNKGNFPGRFSGRQFSNSRSEMNVSTLELGDSALYLCASSLETGDEAFFGQGTRLTVV.

V gene TRBV27 combines with J gene TRBJ2-7; the match to TRBD1 covers 8 bases. This CDR3 contains 17 residues. V trimming: 5 bases; J trimming: 2 bases; junction bases outside the gene matches: 14. Per the germline V gene, CDR1 is MNHEY and CDR2 is SMNVEV (reference sequence). The CDR3 region has the DNA TGTGCCAGCAGTCCACGTAATAGACAGGGGCGAGCCTACGAGCAGTACTTC. It specifies CASSPRNRQGRAYEQYF.

The J gene is TRBJ1-1, the V gene TRBV5-6; maybe TRBD1 (6 bases). Deletions cut 5 bases from V and 8 bases from J, with 16 bases between. CDR1 SGHDT and CDR2 YYEEEE come from the germline V gene. The length of the CDR3 is 13 residues. CDR3 DNA: TGTGCCAGCAGACACACAGGGTCCTCCGAAGCTTTCTTT. Its translation: CASRHTGSSEAFF.

This clone has only one observation. CDR3 in DNA: TGTGCCAGTAGCACGGGACTAGCGATCCATGAGCAGTTCTTC. It codes for CASSTGLAIHEQFF. The V and J genes are TRBV19 and TRBJ2-1, with TRBD2 matching 10 bases. Trimming cost V 6 bases and J 8 bases; bases outside gene matches: 7. Germline-derived CDR1 and CDR2 are LNHDA and SQIVND (reference sequence). CDR3 length: 14 amino acids.

This chain joins TRBV28 and TRBJ1-1; TRBD1 might be the D (5 bases). The CDR3 length is 14 residues. Germline assignment: CDR1 MDHEN and CDR2 SYDVKM. The germline V and J ends were trimmed by 6 bases and 2 bases, with 13 bases remaining between them. This CDR3 is CASRLPGPNTEAFF. The CDR3 coding sequence is TGTGCCAGCAGGCTACCGGGACCCAACACTGAAGCTTTCTTT.

This rearrangement joins TRBV10-3 to TRBJ1-4; 10 positions agree with TRBD1. The germline V gene has CDR1 ENHRY and CDR2 SYGVKD. The CDR3 spans 14 residues. The V segment lost 2 bases and the J segment 9 bases; nucleotides outside the gene matches: 3. The chain's CDR3 is CAISEGQGVQKLFF. CDR3 bases: TGTGCCATCAGTGAGGGACAGGGGGTTCAAAAACTGTTTTTT.

V is TRBV5-1 and J is TRBJ1-5; perhaps TRBD1 as D (6 bases). The V end lost 0 bases, the J end lost 2 bases, and 9 bases lay between the germline ends. This CDR3 has 15 residues. Germline V lookup: CDR1 SGHRS, CDR2 YFSETQ. Here the CDR3 reads CASSLDSGGNQPQHF. CDR3 sequence (DNA): TGCGCCAGCAGCTTGGATTCAGGGGGCAATCAGCCCCAGCATTTT.

V and J are TRBV5-5 and TRBJ1-1, with 10 bases that match TRBD1. The CDR3 extends over 16 amino acids. The germline CDR1 and CDR2 sequences are SGHKS and YYEKEE (reference sequence). V lost 1 base to trimming and J lost 0 bases; unmatched junction nucleotides: 3. The CDR3 protein is CASSLRTGGMNTEAFF. The CDR3 DNA sequence: TGTGCCAGCAGCTTGAGGACAGGGGGGATGAACACTGAAGCTTTCTTT.

The V call is TRBV7-8, the J call TRBJ2-4; D unclear. With 3 bases removed from V and 6 bases from J, the gap between germline ends came to 12 bases. CDR3 length: 14 amino acids. The germline CDR1 and CDR2 sequences are SGHVS and FQNEAQ. The CDR3 reads CASSLDGARNIQYF. CDR3 DNA: TGTGCCAGCAGCTTGGACGGAGCTAGAAACATTCAGTACTTC.

This chain links TRBV11-2 with TRBJ2-2; the D gene is possibly TRBD1 (6 bases). V was pared by 5 bases and J by 1 base, with 14 bases between. This CDR3 has 16 amino acids. CDR1 is SGHAT and CDR2 is FQNNGV in the germline V gene. The CDR3 reads CASSPQGGQNTGELFF. The DNA of the CDR3 is TGTGCCAGCAGCCCACAGGGCGGACAGAACACCGGGGAGCTGTTTTTT.

This clone was recorded only once. V and J are TRBV9 and TRBJ2-1; TRBD2 aligns across 7 bases. CDR3 size: 13 residues. Germline CDR1 and CDR2: SGDLS and YYNGEE. V lost 0 bases, J lost 9 bases, and 3 bases stayed unmatched. The CDR3 loop reads CASSVEPGGEQFF. In nucleotides, the CDR3 is TGTGCCAGCAGCGTAGAGCCGGGGGGTGAGCAGTTCTTC.

This chain connects TRBV7-2 to TRBJ1-6, with TRBD1 as a possible D gene (5 bases). V gave up 5 bases and J gave up 1 base, with 12 bases separating them. The CDR3 runs to 16 residues. Per germline, CDR1 SGHTA and CDR2 FQGNSA. CDR3: CASSLRGGSYNSPLHF. CDR3 nucleotides: TGTGCCAGCAGCCTCCGGGGGGGATCCTATAATTCACCCCTCCACTTT.

The chain employs TRBV14 and TRBJ2-3; 9 bases align to TRBD2. Unmatched junction bases numbered 8, after V lost 3 bases and J lost 4 bases. From germline, CDR1 is SGHDN and CDR2 FVKESK. The CDR3 is 16 amino acids. In DNA, the CDR3 is TGTGCCAGCAGCCAGCAGCGGGGGGCCCAGGCAGATACGCAGTATTTT. This codes for CASSQQRGAQADTQYF.

The chain carries TRBV5-5 and TRBJ1-1; 8 bases fit TRBD1. Germline lookup yields CDR1 SGHKS and CDR2 YYEKEE (reference sequence). The CDR3 runs 14 residues. The J segment lost 5 bases and the V segment lost 4 bases, leaving 7 bases of the junction unmatched. CDR3 residues: CASSRQGASTEAFF. In DNA, the CDR3 is TGTGCCAGCAGCCGTCAGGGGGCGAGTACTGAAGCTTTCTTT. The entire variable domain, with the rest obtained from reference TRBV5-5 and TRBJ1-1, is as follows: DAGVTQSPTHLIKTRGQQVTLRCSPISGHKSVSWYQQVLGQGPQFIFQYYEKEERGRGNFPDRFSARQFPNYSSELNVNALLLGDSALYLCASSRQGASTEAFFGQGTRLTVV.

In this sample, this clone turned up a few times. The genes are TRBV28 and TRBJ1-5; D is ambiguous. The CDR3 runs 15 residues. Germline CDR1 is MDHEN and CDR2 is SYDVKM. V lost 2 bases, J lost 2 bases, and 10 bases lay in between. In DNA, the CDR3 is TGTGCCAGCAGTTTACAGACCAGAGGCAATCAGCCCCAGCATTTT. This codes for CASSLQTRGNQPQHF.